The present T cell receptor beta chain was sequenced within a study of cytomegalovirus exposure and HLA in healthy donors. Notes on the study in general: The authors confirmed in vitro that a few CMV-associated chains were specific for CMV antigens. The sole available immune exposure information was CMV serostatus.

60 Vbeta and 13 Jbeta primers were used in PCR. The assay was immunoSEQ multiplex PCR, and TCRdb's table has in-frame clones only and misses some. The data contain a few hundred thousand clones, around 90% of them seen just once; the ten biggest clones take up around 1.7%. Regarding this clone: Its antigen is still unknown.

Although they were nominally healthy when sampled, donors likely had unrecorded immune exposures. The V end was cut by 5 bases, the J end by 5 bases, with 12 bases between. Germline assignment: CDR1 LNHDA and CDR2 SQIVND (reference sequence). The CDR3 consists of 14 residues. The sample consisted of PBMCs. The gene calls are TRBV19 and TRBJ2-2; TRBD2 might be the D (5 bases). The source of this sequence is a girl aged 2 to 10 in good health and CMV-seronegative. DNA for the CDR3: TGTGCCAGTAGTCCGGGAACGGGAACCGGGGAGCTGTTTTTT. Amino acids: CASSPGTGTGELFF.